This entry features one T cell receptor (beta chain) sequence. Its antigen is unknown. This entry belongs to a study of cytomegalovirus exposure and HLA in healthy donors. Points from the study as a whole: TRBV6-2, TRBV6-3 and some other V segments were excluded as indistinguishable.

The PCR used 60 Vbeta and 13 Jbeta primers. Profiled with immunoSEQ multiplex PCR; TCRdb holds only in-frame clones, not every one. The top ten hold more than 7% of the sample, which has about 83,000 clones, more than 65% seen once. Trimming removed 2 bases from V and 6 bases from J; junction bases left unmatched: 7. Germline CDR1 SGHKS, CDR2 YYEKEE (reference sequence). The CDR3 covers 14 residues. This chain uses TRBV5-5 with TRBJ2-7; 8 bases agree with TRBD2. This receptor was identified in a man in his sixties in good health and CMV-seronegative. The sample consisted of PBMCs. This chain's CDR3 is CASSLQRGSGEQYF. DNA for the CDR3: TGTGCCAGCAGCTTACAGCGGGGGAGTGGCGAGCAGTACTTC. Filled out from reference TRBV5-5 and TRBJ2-7, the complete variable domain reads DAGVTQSPTHLIKTRGQQVTLRCSPISGHKSVSWYQQVLGQGPQFIFQYYEKEERGRGNFPDRFSARQFPNYSSELNVNALLLGDSALYLCASSLQRGSGEQYFGPGTRLTVT.